Listed below are T cell receptor beta chains from one sample, sequenced in a study of T cells after yellow fever vaccination. One entry per CDR3 protein results from TCRdb running MiXCR on the 5' RACE reads. In the table there are about 350,000 distinct CDR3 sequences, about an eighth of which are singletons. The sample was CD4+ T cells sorted from PBMCs, taken 15 days after the yellow fever booster vaccination. These receptors originate from a man younger than 30 who received the YFV17D yellow fever vaccine. Each CDR3 is given with its conserved first and last residue. The D gene is left open where the match is weak. Clone size is shown for a subset of rows, as once, few, many or a class of expanded clone.

cdr3_aa cdr3_nt clone_size j_call v_call d_call
CASSRTSETQYF TGTGCCAGCAGCCGGACTAGCGAGACCCAGTACTTC many TRBJ2-5 TRBV7-8 TRBD2
CATSARQGSEQFF TGTGCCACCAGTGCCCGACAGGGGAGTGAGCAGTTCTTC many TRBJ2-1 TRBV24-1 TRBD1
CAWMGGQGLTEQFF TGTGCCTGGATGGGGGGACAGGGCTTAACTGAGCAGTTCTTC few TRBJ2-1 TRBV30 TRBD1
CASSLADAYGYTF TGTGCCAGCAGCTTGGCGGACGCCTATGGCTACACCTTC few TRBJ1-2 TRBV5-6 NA
CASSPEGTLLTNEKLFF TGTGCCAGCAGCCCAGAGGGAACGTTACTAACTAATGAAAAACTGTTTTTT NA TRBJ1-4 TRBV4-2 NA
CASSLGLTRDEQYF TGTGCCAGCAGTTTAGGATTAACCCGCGACGAGCAGTACTTC NA TRBJ2-7 TRBV12-3/TRBV12-4 NA
CASSYVEETQYF TGTGCCAGCAGTTACGTGGAAGAGACCCAGTACTTC few TRBJ2-5 TRBV6-2/TRBV6-3 NA
CASSPGRGLYEQYF TGTGCCAGCAGCCCCGGGCGGGGGCTGTACGAGCAGTACTTC NA TRBJ2-7 TRBV11-2 NA
CATSTAPGHYTDTQYF TGTGCCACCAGCACGGCGCCGGGACACTACACAGATACGCAGTATTTT many TRBJ2-3 TRBV15 NA
CASSYADRFGDTQYF TGTGCCAGCAGTTACGCAGACAGGTTCGGAGATACGCAGTATTTT few TRBJ2-3 TRBV6-2/TRBV6-3 NA
CASLISSRAGGYTF TGTGCCAGCCTAATTTCGTCCCGGGCGGGTGGCTACACCTTC NA TRBJ1-2 TRBV28 NA
CASSQAGGNQPQHF TGTGCCAGCAGCCAAGCTGGGGGCAATCAGCCCCAGCATTTT few TRBJ1-5 TRBV3-1 NA
CASSSQWNTEAFF TGTGCCAGCAGCAGCCAGTGGAACACTGAAGCTTTCTTT NA TRBJ1-1 TRBV7-9 NA
CASTQGSADTQYF TGCGCCAGCACGCAGGGGAGCGCAGATACGCAGTATTTT few TRBJ2-3 TRBV5-1 NA
CASGLHSSYEQYF TGTGCCAGCGGGCTCCATAGCTCCTACGAGCAGTACTTC few TRBJ2-7 TRBV5-4 NA